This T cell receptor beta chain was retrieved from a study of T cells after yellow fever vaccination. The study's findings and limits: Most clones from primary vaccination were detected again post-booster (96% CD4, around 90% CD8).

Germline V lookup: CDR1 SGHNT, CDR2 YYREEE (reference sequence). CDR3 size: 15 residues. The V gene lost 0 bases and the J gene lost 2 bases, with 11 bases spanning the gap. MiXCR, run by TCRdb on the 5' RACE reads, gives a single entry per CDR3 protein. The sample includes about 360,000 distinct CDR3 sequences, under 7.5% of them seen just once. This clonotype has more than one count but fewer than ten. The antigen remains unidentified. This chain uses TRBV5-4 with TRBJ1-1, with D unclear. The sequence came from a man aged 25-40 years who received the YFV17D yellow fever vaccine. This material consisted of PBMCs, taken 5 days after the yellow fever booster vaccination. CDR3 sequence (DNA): TGTGCCAGCAGCTTGGAAAGCGGGTCAAACACTGAAGCTTTCTTT. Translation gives CASSLESGSNTEAFF.